The present TCR beta chain was sequenced within a study of neurological immune-mediated disorders. The cells used in sorted libraries, CD4+ or CD8+ T cells, numbered 1 million. Over 180 million TCR-beta sequences, together covering 15-18 subjects, were produced by every individual sequencing run that was carried out. TCRdb reprocessed the 5' RACE reads via MiXCR and lists one record per CDR3 protein. The repertoire consists of some 27,000 distinct CDR3 sequences, with around 21% occurring once and the leading ten covering 25% to 30%. CDR3 size: 11 residues. Germline V gene sequence: CDR1 SQVTM, CDR2 ANQGSEA. V lost 7 bases and J lost 7; bases outside the gene matches: 6.

This clonotype was sampled from a man aged 50 to 59 with HTLV-1-associated myelopathy (HAM/TSP). This sequence joins TRBV29-1 and TRBJ2-7; 8 bases match TRBD2. The sample comprised CD4+ T cells from blood. The CDR3: CSAGGPWEQYF. CDR3 in DNA: TGCAGCGCGGGGGGGCCTTGGGAGCAGTACTTC.